This passage covers 15 T cell receptor beta chains from one sample sequenced in a study of tumor-infiltrating lymphocytes in primary liver carcinoma. Germline DNA was extracted too, while blood RNA derived from unsorted whole blood. Production of TCR beta cDNA used around 500 ng total RNA together with a constant-region primer. A slightly modified ARM-PCR protocol with three nested multiplex PCR rounds produced these TCR beta libraries. Rounds one and two of PCR, each of 10 cycles, were primed with TRBV1-TRBV30 forward primers and a C-beta reverse primer. One entry per CDR3 protein, called by TCRdb with MiXCR from the multiplex PCR reads. Here the sample spans just over 300,000 distinct CDR3 sequences, approximately 58% being singletons. Material for sequencing was peripheral blood. These receptors all stem from a woman aged 25 to 45 with primary liver carcinoma and hepatitis B virus infection.

As regards this clonotype: A much larger clone differs from this one at a single base, so this may be a read error. This sequence joins TRBV6-2 or TRBV6-3 and TRBJ2-5; D not resolved. Germline V lookup: CDR1 MNHEY, CDR2 SVGEGT. Deletions cut 4 bases from V and 1 base from J, with 4 bases between. This CDR3 has 12 residues. CDR3 in amino acids: CASSLCQETQYF. DNA of the CDR3: TGTGCCAGCAGTTTGTGCCAAGAGACCCAGTACTTC.

The rearrangement uses TRBV6-2 or TRBV6-3 and TRBJ1-1; D not resolved. The germline V gene has CDR1 MNHEY and CDR2 SVGEGT. This CDR3 is built from 15 residues. V was cut by 5 bases and J by 2 bases, with 15 bases left in between. The CDR3 nucleotides read TGTGCCAGCAGTGACCCAGGAGGATCCAACACTGAAGCTTTCTTT. Translation: CASSDPGGSNTEAFF.

This clonotype was picked up a small number of times. The V call is TRBV28, the J call TRBJ1-1; D gene uncertain. The CDR3 runs 14 residues. V was trimmed by 8 bases and J by 1 base, leaving 14 bases between them. Germline CDR1 and CDR2: MDHEN and SYDVKM. CDR3 amino acids: CASAQGRWNTEAFF. The DNA of the CDR3 is TGTGCCAGCGCGCAAGGCCGGTGGAACACTGAAGCTTTCTTT.

This clonotype was seen only a few times. DNA of the CDR3: TGTGCCAGCAGCCGCGAACGTGGACAGGGGGACAATGAGCAGTTCTTC. This translates into CASSRERGQGDNEQFF. This chain joins TRBV14 and TRBJ2-1; 10 bases align to TRBD1. V shed 4 bases and J 5 bases; nucleotides not matched to a gene: 8. The germline CDR1 and CDR2 sequences are SGHDN and FVKESK. The CDR3 extends over 16 amino acids.

The gene calls are TRBV7-9 and TRBJ1-4; D possibly corresponds to TRBD1 (5 bases). Germline CDR1 SEHNR, CDR2 FQNEAQ (reference sequence). CDR3 length: 14 amino acids. V was trimmed by 6 bases and J by 7 bases, leaving 15 bases between them. The CDR3 loop is CASRGTGLAEKLFF. The CDR3 nucleotides are TGTGCCAGCAGAGGTACAGGTTTAGCTGAAAAACTGTTTTTT.

With respect to this clonotype: Mismatch with germline at one junction end may stem from a read error. The chain has TRBV4-1 and TRBJ2-1, with TRBD2 matching 8 bases. The V gene's germline CDR1 is MGHRA and CDR2 YSYEKL. The length of the CDR3 is 14 residues. CDR3 protein: CVSSRTSGNDEQFF. As DNA, the CDR3 is TGCGTCAGCAGCAGAACTAGCGGTAACGATGAGCAGTTCTTC.

The chain couples TRBV4-1 to TRBJ2-7, with TRBD1 as a possible D gene (6 bases). The CDR3 extends over 14 amino acids. Trimming removed 5 bases from V and 3 bases from J, with 14 bases in between. Germline CDR1 and CDR2: MGHRA and YSYEKL. Here the CDR3 DNA reads TGCGCCAGCAGCTTAGGGACACGAGGCTACGAGCAGTACTTC. Its translation: CASSLGTRGYEQYF.

This chain's CDR3 is CSVEAEYTDTQYF. CDR3 DNA sequence: TGCAGCGTTGAAGCGGAGTACACAGATACGCAGTATTTT. The V gene is TRBV29-1, the J gene TRBJ2-3; D is uncertain. Germline CDR1 reads SQVTM; CDR2 reads ANQGSEA. The CDR3 runs 13 residues. Trimming took off 1 base at V and 2 bases at J, with 7 bases between the two ends.

For this clonotype: One end of the junction is discordant with germline, which a read error may explain. The chain employs TRBV12-3 or TRBV12-4 and TRBJ2-1; the D gene is possibly TRBD2 (6 bases). This CDR3 has 15 amino acids. The CDR3 protein is CTSSAGTPSGNEQFF. CDR3 in DNA: TGTACCAGCAGTGCCGGGACTCCTAGTGGCAATGAGCAGTTCTTC.

Many counts were recorded for this clonotype. The CDR3 nucleotides read TGTGCCACCCGTACGGACAGGGCTCGGAATGAGCAGTTCTTC. Its translation is CATRTDRARNEQFF. The V gene is TRBV6-2 or TRBV6-3, the J gene TRBJ2-1; 8 nucleotides agree with TRBD1. The germline CDR1 and CDR2 sequences are MNHEY and SVGEGT. The CDR3 has 14 residues. V gave up 10 bases and J gave up 7 bases; unmatched junction bases: 12.

This clonotype was observed a few times. V and J are TRBV4-3 and TRBJ2-7; 9 nucleotides line up with TRBD1. V gave up 3 bases and J gave up 1 base; unmatched junction bases: 4. The CDR3 has 15 amino acids. Germline CDR1 LGHNA, CDR2 YSLEER. CDR3: CASSQRTGESYEQYF. As DNA, the CDR3 is TGCGCCAGCAGCCAGAGGACAGGGGAGTCCTACGAGCAGTACTTC.

This clonotype was recorded a few times. CDR3 residues: CASAKEDRETQYF. DNA of the CDR3: TGTGCCAGCGCAAAAGAGGACAGGGAGACCCAGTACTTC. The chain links TRBV6-5 to TRBJ2-5; 7 nucleotides line up with TRBD1. The CDR3 is 13 amino acids. The ends lost 8 bases at V and 5 bases at J; junction bases unmatched: 8. Germline V gives CDR1 MNHEY, CDR2 SVGAGI.

This clonotype was detected a few times. V gene TRBV4-1 combines with J gene TRBJ2-2; D gene ambiguous. The germline gives CDR1 MGHRA, CDR2 YSYEKL. Between the trimmed V and J ends, which lost 1 base and 4 bases, there was a span of 13 bases. The CDR3 has 16 amino acids. The CDR3 coding sequence is TGCGCCAGCAGCCAAGGACGTCGGTTGAGCACCGGGGAGCTGTTTTTT. This gives the protein CASSQGRRLSTGELFF.

Regarding this clonotype: Germline is not matched at one junction end, which may reflect a read error. The J gene is TRBJ1-5, the V gene TRBV12-3 or TRBV12-4, with a possible D match to TRBD1 (5 bases). The CDR3 covers 15 residues. CDR3 protein: CVSSQGTEAGQPQHF. CDR3 coding DNA: TGTGTCAGCAGTCAAGGGACCGAGGCAGGTCAGCCCCAGCATTTT.

A word on this clonotype: A much larger clonotype is one base distant, so this may be a read error. The chain has TRBV12-3 or TRBV12-4 and TRBJ2-5, with D perhaps given as TRBD1 or TRBD2 (5 bases each). The length of the CDR3 is 11 residues. CDR3 sequence: CTSGTGKTQYF. The CDR3 region has the DNA TGTACCAGTGGGACGGGGAAGACCCAGTACTTC.